One and the same sample provided the 32 T cell receptor beta chains below, sequenced in a study of cytomegalovirus exposure and HLA in healthy donors. PCR was performed using 60 Vbeta and 13 Jbeta primers. Assay used: immunoSEQ multiplex PCR; TCRdb lists only in-frame clones, some missing. This sample's table reports fewer than 95,000 clones. The sample consisted of PBMCs. The receptors originated from a middle-aged woman in good health and CMV-seropositive.

The chain couples TRBV19 to TRBJ1-3, with 9 bases fitting TRBD1. Germline loops: CDR1 LNHDA, CDR2 SQIVND (reference sequence). Unmatched junction bases numbered 9, after V lost 5 bases and J lost 4 bases. The CDR3 is 16 amino acids. Here the CDR3 reads CASSHAQGAGGNTIYF. Written as DNA, the CDR3 is TGTGCCAGTAGTCATGCACAGGGGGCGGGAGGAAACACCATATATTTT. Looking up the rest from reference TRBV19 and TRBJ1-3 gives the full variable domain: DGGITQSPKYLFRKEGQNVTLSCEQNLNHDAMYWYRQDPGQGLRLIYYSQIVNDFQKGDIAEGYSVSREKKESFPLTVTSAQKNPTAFYLCASSHAQGAGGNTIYFGEGSWLTVV.

This sequence joins TRBV13 and TRBJ2-2; no clear D gene. Deletions cut 6 bases from V and 3 bases from J, with 8 bases between. CDR1 is PRHDT, CDR2 FYEKMQ, per germline (reference sequence). This CDR3 comprises 13 residues. The CDR3: CASRYNYTGELFF. As DNA, the CDR3 is TGTGCCAGCAGGTATAATTACACCGGGGAGCTGTTTTTT.

V and J are TRBV7-9 and TRBJ2-7; TRBD2 matches 7 bases. CDR1 and CDR2 (germline): SEHNR, FQNEAQ (reference sequence). V lost 6 bases, J lost 2 bases, and 4 bases stayed unmatched. This CDR3 spans 13 amino acids. For the CDR3, the DNA is TGTGCCAGCAGTAGCGGGCGGGCCTACGAGCAGTACTTC. Translating it yields CASSSGRAYEQYF.

This chain uses TRBV6-5 with TRBJ1-2; 9 positions agree with TRBD1. Germline V gene lookup returns CDR1 MNHEY and CDR2 SVGAGI. There are 14 residues in the CDR3. Trimming at V came to 5 bases and at J to 3 bases, leaving 4 bases not matched to a gene. The CDR3 DNA reads TGTGCCAGCAGTAGGGACAGGGAAGACTATGGCTACACCTTC. This gives the protein CASSRDREDYGYTF.

CDR3 sequence reads: CASSRDRGNSNQPQHF. The CDR3 nucleotides are TGTGCCAGCAGCAGGGACAGAGGAAATAGCAATCAGCCCCAGCATTTT. The V call is TRBV7-2, the J call TRBJ1-5; 7 bases fit TRBD1. The CDR3 is 16 residues long. CDR1 and CDR2 (germline): SGHTA, FQGNSA. V shed 5 bases, J shed 0 bases, and the junction held 7 bases outside the gene matches. Full variable domain (rest looked up from reference TRBV7-2 and TRBJ1-5): GAGVSQSPSNKVTEKGKDVELRCDPISGHTALYWYRQSLGQGLEFLIYFQGNSAPDKSGLPSDRFSAERTGGSVSTLTIQRTQQEDSAVYLCASSRDRGNSNQPQHFGDGTRLSIL.

This sequence joins TRBV5-4 and TRBJ2-2, with 10 bases matching TRBD1. V shed 5 bases, J shed 6 bases, and the junction held 4 bases outside the gene matches. Germline CDR1 and CDR2: SGHNT and YYREEE (reference sequence). The CDR3 length is 14 residues. The CDR3 protein is CASSGQGGSGELFF. For the CDR3, the DNA is TGTGCCAGCAGTGGACAGGGGGGTTCCGGGGAGCTGTTTTTT.

This rearrangement joins TRBV4-1 to TRBJ2-4; 12 nucleotides agree with TRBD2. V trimming: 0 bases; J trimming: 8 bases; junction bases outside the gene matches: 5. In germline, CDR1 is MGHRA, CDR2 YSYEKL. This CDR3 comprises 16 residues. In DNA, the CDR3 is TGCGCCAGCAGCCAAGAGGCACTAGCGGGGGGATACATTCAGTACTTC. Encoded protein: CASSQEALAGGYIQYF.

This chain links TRBV10-3 with TRBJ1-2; 7 bases line up with TRBD1. The length of the CDR3 is 13 residues. The V gene end was trimmed by 11 bases and the J gene end by 4 bases; junction bases not matched to a gene: 10. Germline V gene data show CDR1 as ENHRY and CDR2 as SYGVKD. The CDR3 protein is CAATGTDPYGYTF. As DNA, the CDR3 is TGTGCCGCGACCGGGACAGACCCCTATGGCTACACCTTC.

V gene TRBV28 combines with J gene TRBJ2-6; D remains unclear. Germline CDR1 and CDR2: MDHEN and SYDVKM. The CDR3 contains 15 residues. The V and J ends lost 3 bases and 4 bases respectively, with 10 bases between them. The CDR3 DNA reads as TGTGCCAGCAGTTTTAATTCTAGGGGGGCCAACGTCCTGACTTTC. It specifies CASSFNSRGANVLTF.

The chain has TRBV12-5 and TRBJ1-1; D unclear. This CDR3 contains 12 residues. Germline-derived CDR1 and CDR2 are LGHNT and FRNRAP. The germline V and J ends were trimmed by 0 bases and 6 bases, with 5 bases remaining between them. CDR3 nucleotide sequence: TGTGCTAGTGGTTTGGTGGGCGCTGAAGCTTTCTTT. It yields the protein CASGLVGAEAFF.

This chain joins TRBV19 and TRBJ2-5, with 9 bases lining up with TRBD1. Per germline, CDR1 LNHDA and CDR2 SQIVND (reference sequence). Germline trimming cut 5 bases from V and 5 bases from J; bases unmatched to any gene: 6. This CDR3 is built from 14 residues. The CDR3 sequence: CASSSGTGWETQYF. CDR3 bases: TGTGCCAGTAGTTCCGGGACAGGGTGGGAGACCCAGTACTTC. The full variable domain, in which reference TRBV19 and TRBJ2-5 provide the parts outside the CDR3, is DGGITQSPKYLFRKEGQNVTLSCEQNLNHDAMYWYRQDPGQGLRLIYYSQIVNDFQKGDIAEGYSVSREKKESFPLTVTSAQKNPTAFYLCASSSGTGWETQYFGPGTRLLVL.

The rearrangement links TRBV5-4 to TRBJ1-2; TRBD1 is a possible D gene (6 bases). The germline CDR1 and CDR2 sequences are SGHNT and YYREEE (reference sequence). The V end was cut by 0 bases, the J end by 7 bases, with 19 bases between. This CDR3 comprises 16 residues. The CDR3 loop is CASSLGGSGGQSGYTF. The DNA of the CDR3 is TGTGCCAGCAGCTTGGGGGGGAGCGGGGGACAAAGTGGCTACACCTTC.

The chain uses TRBV27 and TRBJ2-5; 10 nucleotides match TRBD2. The ends lost 6 bases at V and 2 bases at J; junction bases unmatched: 9. The CDR3 loop spans 16 amino acids. From germline, CDR1 is MNHEY and CDR2 SMNVEV (reference sequence). The CDR3 region is CASSLIWTSGQETQYF. In DNA form, the CDR3 reads TGTGCCAGCAGCCTGATATGGACTAGCGGACAAGAGACCCAGTACTTC.

CDR3 protein: CASSYGTGEPYGYTF. In DNA form, the CDR3 reads TGCGCCAGCAGCTATGGGACAGGGGAGCCCTATGGCTACACCTTC. The chain couples TRBV5-1 to TRBJ1-2; 10 nucleotides line up with TRBD1. This CDR3 is built from 15 residues. Germline values: CDR1 SGHRS, CDR2 YFSETQ. With V trimmed by 3 bases and J by 4 bases, 6 bases remained unmatched.

The J gene is TRBJ1-5, the V gene TRBV5-8; TRBD1 matches at 8 bases. This CDR3 is 15 amino acids long. The V gene's germline CDR1 is SGHTS and CDR2 YDEGEE. Losses at the gene ends were 2 bases for V and 5 bases for J; bases not matched to a gene: 6. The DNA for the CDR3 is TGTGCCAGCAGCTTTCCCCGGACAGGGTATCAGCCCCAGCATTTT. This encodes CASSFPRTGYQPQHF.

This chain links TRBV15 with TRBJ1-1, with no clear D. The V end lost 0 bases, the J end lost 1 base, and 9 bases lay between the germline ends. The CDR3 contains 15 residues. The germline V gene has CDR1 LNHNV and CDR2 YYDKDF (reference sequence). CDR3 residues: CATSRDRFPNTEAFF. In nucleotides, the CDR3 is TGTGCCACCAGCAGAGATCGGTTCCCGAACACTGAAGCTTTCTTT.

The chain couples TRBV7-3 to TRBJ2-1, with 10 bases aligning to TRBD2. The CDR3 extends over 15 amino acids. V lost 6 bases to trimming and J lost 6 bases; unmatched junction nucleotides: 8. In germline, CDR1 is SGHTA, CDR2 FQGTGA. CDR3 in DNA: TGTGCCAGCAGTTCCGGGACTAGCGCTACCAATGAGCAGTTCTTC. Protein: CASSSGTSATNEQFF. Looking up the rest from reference TRBV7-3 and TRBJ2-1 gives the full variable domain: GAGVSQTPSNKVTEKGKYVELRCDPISGHTALYWYRQSLGQGPEFLIYFQGTGAADDSGLPNDRFFAVRPEGSVSTLKIQRTERGDSAVYLCASSSGTSATNEQFFGPGTRLTVL.

The CDR3 DNA reads as TGCGCCAGCAGCTTGGAGGTAGCGGGGGGACCAGATACGCAGTATTTT. Translation gives CASSLEVAGGPDTQYF. This chain uses TRBV5-1 with TRBJ2-3; 10 bases fit TRBD2. The CDR3 is 16 amino acids. Trimming removed 0 bases from V and 4 bases from J; junction bases left unmatched: 5. Germline-derived CDR1 and CDR2 are SGHRS and YFSETQ.

This chain joins TRBV5-4 and TRBJ1-3; TRBD1 might be the D (5 bases). CDR3 length equals 12 residues. The germline gives CDR1 SGHNT, CDR2 YYREEE (reference sequence). V was clipped by 1 base and J by 13 bases, with 12 bases between them. Here the CDR3 DNA reads TGTGCCAGCAGCTTGAATCAGGGATCGATATATTTT. It codes for CASSLNQGSIYF. Variable domain in full (rest from reference TRBV5-4 and TRBJ1-3): ETGVTQSPTHLIKTRGQQVTLRCSSQSGHNTVSWYQQALGQGPQFIFQYYREEENGRGNFPPRFSGLQFPNYSSELNVNALELDDSALYLCASSLNQGSIYFGEGSWLTVV.

The V call is TRBV11-2, the J call TRBJ1-1; TRBD1 is a possible D gene (6 bases). V lost 1 base and J lost 6, with 15 bases in between. The CDR3 sequence is 15 residues long. Germline V gene data show CDR1 as SGHAT and CDR2 as FQNNGV. This CDR3 is CASSLGYREGAEAFF. CDR3 bases: TGTGCCAGCAGCTTAGGCTACAGAGAGGGGGCTGAAGCTTTCTTT.

In DNA, the CDR3 is TGTGCCAGCAGTGAAGGCGGGAACAATCAGCCCCAGCATTTT. This codes for CASSEGGNNQPQHF. The chain links TRBV2 to TRBJ1-5; unclear D gene. V was shortened by 1 base and J by 3 bases, with 7 bases between the two germline ends. The CDR3 length is 14 residues. CDR1 SNHLY and CDR2 FYNNEI come from the germline V gene.

Here the CDR3 reads CATSEIPPVSSYNEQFF. The CDR3 nucleotides read TGTGCCACCAGCGAAATCCCTCCGGTGAGCTCCTACAATGAGCAGTTCTTC. The J gene is TRBJ2-1, the V gene TRBV15; no clear D. CDR1 and CDR2 (germline): LNHNV, YYDKDF (reference sequence). V lost 5 bases and J 0 bases, leaving 17 bases between the germline ends. CDR3 length equals 17 residues. The whole variable domain, filled in from reference TRBV15 and TRBJ2-1, reads DAMVIQNPRYQVTQFGKPVTLSCSQTLNHNVMYWYQQKSSQAPKLLFHYYDKDFNNEADTPDNFQSRRPNTSFCFLDIRSPGLGDTAMYLCATSEIPPVSSYNEQFFGPGTRLTVL.

The chain links TRBV29-1 to TRBJ1-2; D is undetermined. Germline loops: CDR1 SQVTM, CDR2 ANQGSEA. The germline V and J ends were trimmed by 3 bases and 4 bases, with 15 bases remaining between them. The CDR3 extends over 14 amino acids. In nucleotides, the CDR3 is TGCAGCGTTGACCCCAGTGGAGCGGGCTATGGCTACACCTTC. Translation: CSVDPSGAGYGYTF.

The chain employs TRBV19 and TRBJ1-5; D not certain. The CDR3 length is 13 residues. V was clipped by 1 base and J by 9 bases, with 10 bases between them. The germline V gene encodes CDR1 LNHDA and CDR2 SQIVND (reference sequence). The CDR3 sequence is CASSIVPGGPQHF. The CDR3 DNA reads TGTGCCAGTAGTATAGTCCCAGGAGGGCCCCAGCATTTT.

The chain recombines TRBV11-2 with TRBJ1-4; D not resolved. CDR1 SGHAT and CDR2 FQNNGV come from the germline V gene. Between the trimmed V and J ends, which lost 2 bases and 9 bases, there was a span of 10 bases. The CDR3 covers 13 residues. The CDR3 DNA reads as TGTGCCAGCAGCTTACCCTTACTTCAAAAACTGTTTTTT. The encoded protein is CASSLPLLQKLFF.

The rearrangement uses TRBV29-1 and TRBJ2-7, with 7 bases identical to TRBD1. The CDR3 is made up of 15 amino acids. Trimming at V came to 1 base and at J to 0 bases, leaving 6 bases not matched to a gene. The germline gives CDR1 SQVTM, CDR2 ANQGSEA. The CDR3 region is CSVEAARTGSYEQYF. Written as DNA, the CDR3 is TGCAGCGTTGAAGCAGCACGGACAGGCTCCTACGAGCAGTACTTC.

CDR3 loop: CASSSDRSETQYF. In DNA form, the CDR3 reads TGTGCCAGCAGCTCTGACAGATCCGAGACCCAGTACTTC. V gene TRBV7-3 combines with J gene TRBJ2-5; TRBD1 is a possible D gene (5 bases). Trimming stripped 4 bases from V and 5 bases from J, with 11 bases between. Germline CDR1 reads SGHTA; CDR2 reads FQGTGA. The CDR3 covers 13 residues.

The chain couples TRBV9 to TRBJ2-2; no clear D. CDR3 size: 12 residues. V was shortened by 4 bases and J by 7 bases, with 8 bases between the two germline ends. From germline, CDR1 is SGDLS and CDR2 YYNGEE. The CDR3 bases are TGTGCCAGCAGCCCTAACGGCGGGGAGCTGTTTTTT. Residues: CASSPNGGELFF.

The chain is built from TRBV19 and TRBJ1-3, with D possibly matching TRBD1 (6 bases). The germline CDR1 and CDR2 sequences are LNHDA and SQIVND (reference sequence). The V end was cut by 6 bases, the J end by 0 bases, with 9 bases between. The length of the CDR3 is 14 residues. In DNA, the CDR3 is TGTGCCAGTAGGGACAGCTTCTCTGGAAACACCATATATTTT. Protein: CASRDSFSGNTIYF. The full variable domain, its missing parts supplied by reference TRBV19 and TRBJ1-3, is DGGITQSPKYLFRKEGQNVTLSCEQNLNHDAMYWYRQDPGQGLRLIYYSQIVNDFQKGDIAEGYSVSREKKESFPLTVTSAQKNPTAFYLCASRDSFSGNTIYFGEGSWLTVV.

V usage is TRBV27 and J usage is TRBJ1-2; D uncertain. In germline, CDR1 is MNHEY, CDR2 SMNVEV (reference sequence). V was trimmed by 5 bases and J by 7 bases, leaving 14 bases between them. CDR3 length: 13 amino acids. In DNA form, the CDR3 reads TGTGCCAGCAGTCCCTCGGGAGAAGGTGGCTACACCTTC. It encodes CASSPSGEGGYTF.

The chain links TRBV4-2 to TRBJ2-1; 8 bases fit TRBD1. The CDR3 length is 16 residues. Per germline, CDR1 LGHNA and CDR2 YNFKEQ. Trimming at V came to 0 bases and at J to 4 bases, leaving 5 bases not matched to a gene. CDR3: CASSQDYRGIYNEQFF. The CDR3, as DNA: TGTGCCAGCAGCCAAGATTACAGGGGGATTTACAATGAGCAGTTCTTC.

As for this clone: The junction and the germline gene differ at one end; a read error may be behind it. The chain links TRBV7-9 to TRBJ1-1; D uncertain. Germline CDR1 reads SEHNR; CDR2 reads FQNEAQ (reference sequence). This CDR3 comprises 11 residues. CDR3 nucleotide sequence: TGTGCCAGCAGCCCTTTCACTGAAGCTCTCTTT. Protein product: CASSPFTEALF. The full variable domain, rest sourced from reference TRBV7-9 and TRBJ1-1, is DTGVSQNPRHKITKRGQNVTFRCDPISEHNRLYWYRQTLGQGPEFLTYFQNEAQLEKSRLLSDRFSAERPKGSFSTLEIQRTEQGDSAMYLCASSPFTEALFGQGTRLTVV.